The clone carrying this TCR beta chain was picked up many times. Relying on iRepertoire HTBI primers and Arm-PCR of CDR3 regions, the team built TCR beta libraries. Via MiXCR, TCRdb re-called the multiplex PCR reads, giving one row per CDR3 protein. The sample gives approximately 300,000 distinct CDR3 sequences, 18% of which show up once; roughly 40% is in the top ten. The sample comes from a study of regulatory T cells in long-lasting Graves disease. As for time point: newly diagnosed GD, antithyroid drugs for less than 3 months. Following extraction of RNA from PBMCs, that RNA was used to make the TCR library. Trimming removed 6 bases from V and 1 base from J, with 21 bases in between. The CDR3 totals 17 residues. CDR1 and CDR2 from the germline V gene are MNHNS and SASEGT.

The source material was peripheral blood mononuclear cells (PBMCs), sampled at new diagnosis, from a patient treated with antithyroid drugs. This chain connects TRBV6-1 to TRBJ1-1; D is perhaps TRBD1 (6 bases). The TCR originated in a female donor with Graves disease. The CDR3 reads CASSLRRQTGQNTEAFF. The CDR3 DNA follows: TGTGCCAGCAGCCTCAGGAGACAGACAGGTCAGAACACTGAAGCTTTCTTT.